This T cell receptor (beta chain) was captured by sequencing in a study of T cell responses to AZD1222 COVID-19 vaccine. With respect to this clone: The antigen remains undetermined.

Broader study findings: Targeting of unmutated variant regions was reportedly seen in nearly half of spike-specific TCRs. It should be noted that donors were predominantly white British and more often female, and clonal diversity was possibly underestimated.

The length of the CDR3 is 13 residues. The V and J ends lost 5 bases and 15 bases respectively, with 20 bases between them. CDR1 SGHAT and CDR2 FQNNGV come from the germline V gene. Assay: immunoSEQ multiplex PCR; the TCRdb copy retains only in-frame clones and omits some. The top ten hold about 6% of the sample, which has tens of thousands of clones, about four fifths seen once. Second doses were pooled across both intervals (about 4 or about 12 weeks). The TCR sequence derives from an adult who received the AZD1222 COVID-19 vaccine. The chain combines TRBV11-2 with TRBJ2-1; tentatively, D is TRBD1 (5 bases). This material consisted of peripheral blood, taken 28 days after the second AZD1222 dose. In DNA form, the CDR3 reads TGTGCCAGCAGCGCGGACATAGGGCGAAAGCTGTTCTTC. The encoded protein is CASSADIGRKLFF.